Presented here are 30 T cell receptor beta chains from one specimen sequenced in a study of CD8+ T cells in alopecia areata. Treatment here: oral pan-JAK inhibitor, 5-10 mg twice daily. Extracted RNA was reverse transcribed into cDNA, the sequencing template. Profiling relied on immunoSEQ multiplex PCR, and the TCRdb table lists in-frame clones only, not all of them. Of approximately 200,000 clones listed, around two fifths are singletons. The sequencing used CD4+ T cells sorted from blood, collected at approximately week 37, from a patient treated with tofacitinib. These receptors were collected from a human donor with alopecia areata.

CDR3 protein: CASSRQGTYNEKLFF. Here the CDR3 DNA reads TGCGCCAGCAGCAGACAGGGAACCTATAATGAAAAACTGTTTTTT. This rearrangement joins TRBV4-1 to TRBJ1-4; 7 positions match TRBD1. J gave up 4 bases and V 5 bases, and 7 bases lay outside the gene matches. The CDR3 has 15 amino acids. Germline V gives CDR1 MGHRA, CDR2 YSYEKL.

The chain recombines TRBV5-1 with TRBJ2-5; 7 bases map to TRBD1. Per the germline V gene, CDR1 is SGHRS and CDR2 is YFSETQ. The CDR3 is 14 amino acids. J was trimmed by 4 bases and V by 4 bases; bases with no gene match: 7. CDR3 amino acids: CASSGPGTAETQYF. CDR3 bases: TGCGCCAGCAGCGGGCCGGGGACAGCAGAGACCCAGTACTTC.

The genes are TRBV9 and TRBJ2-2; weak D call: TRBD2 (6 bases). Germline lookup yields CDR1 SGDLS and CDR2 YYNGEE. Between the trimmed V and J ends, which lost 1 base and 4 bases, there was a span of 8 bases. This CDR3 contains 14 residues. CDR3 region: CASSVFGGTGELFF. Here the CDR3 DNA reads TGTGCCAGCAGCGTATTCGGGGGCACCGGGGAGCTGTTTTTT.

V usage is TRBV7-9 and J usage is TRBJ2-1; 10 bases align to TRBD2. Germline CDR1 is SEHNR and CDR2 is FQNEAQ (reference sequence). This CDR3 is built from 15 residues. V was pared by 5 bases and J by 5 bases, with 6 bases of the junction left unmatched. The CDR3 DNA reads TGTGCCAGCAGCAAACTAGCGGGACCTCACAATGAGCAGTTCTTC. Translating it yields CASSKLAGPHNEQFF.

CDR3 protein: CASSETTQFTYEQYF. The CDR3 nucleotides read TGTGCCAGCAGTGAGACTACCCAATTTACCTACGAGCAGTACTTC. V usage is TRBV2 and J usage is TRBJ2-7; the D gene is possibly TRBD2 (5 bases). Trimming pared 3 bases from V and 2 bases from J, leaving 14 bases between. The germline CDR1 and CDR2 sequences are SNHLY and FYNNEI. There are 15 residues in the CDR3.

The V call is TRBV6-1, the J call TRBJ2-7, with 9 bases matching TRBD1. Germline values: CDR1 MNHNS, CDR2 SASEGT. V lost 7 bases and J lost 2; bases outside the gene matches: 6. This CDR3 region has 14 residues. DNA of the CDR3: TGTGCCAGCACCAAGACAGGGGGGCCCTACGAGCAGTACTTC. Translation gives CASTKTGGPYEQYF.

V and J are TRBV30 and TRBJ1-1; D is unclear. Germline values: CDR1 GTSNPN, CDR2 SVGIG (reference sequence). V dropped 1 base and J dropped 6 bases, with 12 bases sitting between them. This CDR3 has 13 residues. Here the CDR3 reads CAWSAAVSAEAFF. The CDR3 region has the DNA TGTGCCTGGAGTGCGGCTGTGAGTGCTGAAGCTTTCTTT. Full variable domain (missing parts from reference TRBV30 and TRBJ1-1): SQTIHQWPATLVQPVGSPLSLECTVEGTSNPNLYWYRQAAGRGLQLLFYSVGIGQISSEVPQNLSASRPQDRQFILSSKKLLLSDSGFYLCAWSAAVSAEAFFGQGTRLTVV.

The chain recombines TRBV9 with TRBJ2-2, with 11 bases fitting TRBD2. This CDR3 is built from 16 residues. V lost 4 bases to trimming and J lost 2 bases; unmatched junction nucleotides: 4. The V gene's germline CDR1 is SGDLS and CDR2 YYNGEE. The CDR3 here is CASSLGLAVNTGELFF. CDR3 DNA: TGTGCCAGCAGCTTGGGACTAGCGGTAAACACCGGGGAGCTGTTTTTT.

The V gene is TRBV27, the J gene TRBJ1-1; no firm D call. Trimming took off 4 bases at V and 5 bases at J, with 14 bases between the two ends. Germline V gives CDR1 MNHEY, CDR2 SMNVEV (reference sequence). The CDR3 is 14 residues long. Written as DNA, the CDR3 is TGTGCCAGCAGTTCCGTGCAGGAGTGGACTGAAGCTTTCTTT. Protein product: CASSSVQEWTEAFF.

The V and J genes are TRBV7-8 and TRBJ1-1; no firm D call. Trimming cost V 5 bases and J 0 bases, with 13 bases left between them. The CDR3 has 15 residues. Germline V CDR1 and CDR2: SGHVS, FQNEAQ. The CDR3 DNA is TGTGCCAGCAGCGTCCGTGAGGGAGTGAACACTGAAGCTTTCTTT. Protein: CASSVREGVNTEAFF.

The rearrangement links TRBV10-3 to TRBJ1-2, with 7 positions matching TRBD1. Unmatched junction bases numbered 5, after V lost 3 bases and J lost 4 bases. This CDR3 contains 14 residues. Germline CDR1 reads ENHRY; CDR2 reads SYGVKD. CDR3 sequence reads: CAISENRDSYGYTF. CDR3 DNA sequence: TGTGCCATCAGTGAAAACCGGGACAGCTATGGCTACACCTTC.

The chain employs TRBV29-1 and TRBJ2-7; D is undetermined. V gave up 4 bases and J gave up 3 bases, with 7 bases separating them. CDR3 length: 11 amino acids. Germline CDR1 is SQVTM and CDR2 is ANQGSEA. The CDR3 here is CSVALDYEQYF. CDR3 DNA: TGCAGCGTTGCTTTAGACTACGAGCAGTACTTC.

The chain combines TRBV2 with TRBJ2-1, with D possibly TRBD1 on 7 matching bases. The germline V gene has CDR1 SNHLY and CDR2 FYNNEI. The CDR3 has 14 residues. V lost 6 bases, J lost 9 bases, and 18 bases lay in between. As DNA, the CDR3 is TGTGCCAGCAGCGGCGGGACAGCGTCAGGTGAGCAGTTCTTC. It yields the protein CASSGGTASGEQFF.

This chain links TRBV30 with TRBJ1-5; D may be TRBD1 (6 bases). The CDR3 extends over 17 amino acids. Trimming left V 0 bases short and J 2 bases short, with 17 bases between. CDR1 is GTSNPN and CDR2 is SVGIG in the germline V gene (reference sequence). In nucleotides, the CDR3 is TGTGCCTGGAGTGTTCAAAGGACAGCTGGGGGCAATCAGCCCCAGCATTTT. It translates to CAWSVQRTAGGNQPQHF.

This clone was found a few times. The rearrangement joins TRBV10-3 to TRBJ2-1, with 9 bases fitting TRBD2. With V trimmed by 5 bases and J by 7 bases, 15 bases remained unmatched. The length of the CDR3 is 17 residues. CDR1 is ENHRY, CDR2 SYGVKD, per germline. For the CDR3, the DNA is TGTGCCATCAGTCCCTCGCGTAGCGGGAGTCAAAGTAATGAGCAGTTCTTC. Its protein product is CAISPSRSGSQSNEQFF.

The chain couples TRBV5-4 to TRBJ2-5, with D perhaps being TRBD1 or TRBD2 (5 bases each). CDR1 is SGHNT, CDR2 YYREEE, per germline (reference sequence). The CDR3 is 13 amino acids. The CDR3 region is CACGGTPQETQYF. The CDR3 nucleotides read TGTGCGTGTGGGGGTACCCCCCAAGAGACCCAGTACTTC.

This clone has just a few counts. V usage is TRBV15 and J usage is TRBJ2-5; 11 bases agree with TRBD2. The trim removed 9 bases at V and 4 bases at J, leaving 4 bases unmatched. This CDR3 contains 13 residues. Germline V gene sequence: CDR1 LNHNV, CDR2 YYDKDF (reference sequence). The chain's CDR3 is CATTLAGGETQYF. The CDR3 DNA sequence: TGTGCCACAACCCTAGCGGGAGGAGAGACCCAGTACTTC.

In this sample, this clone turned up a few times. This chain uses TRBV19 with TRBJ2-3; TRBD2 matches at 7 bases. Germline CDR1 reads LNHDA; CDR2 reads SQIVND (reference sequence). J was trimmed by 4 bases and V by 5 bases; bases with no gene match: 9. The CDR3 has 15 amino acids. CDR3 nucleotides: TGTGCCAGTAGTCTCCAAAGCGGGATCCCAGATACGCAGTATTTT. This sequence encodes CASSLQSGIPDTQYF. The complete variable domain, with remaining parts taken from reference TRBV19 and TRBJ2-3, reads DGGITQSPKYLFRKEGQNVTLSCEQNLNHDAMYWYRQDPGQGLRLIYYSQIVNDFQKGDIAEGYSVSREKKESFPLTVTSAQKNPTAFYLCASSLQSGIPDTQYFGPGTRLTVL.

V usage is TRBV6-1 and J usage is TRBJ2-6; 7 positions match TRBD1. Germline CDR1 and CDR2: MNHNS and SASEGT. The CDR3 length is 15 residues. J lost 2 bases, V lost 10 bases, and 8 bases had no gene match. The chain's CDR3 is CATGTVTTGANVLTF. For the CDR3, the DNA is TGTGCCACGGGGACAGTGACTACTGGGGCCAACGTCCTGACTTTC.

This clone was recorded only once. J is TRBJ2-3 and V is TRBV4-1; no clear D gene. Germline-derived CDR1 and CDR2 are MGHRA and YSYEKL. The V end was cut by 0 bases, the J end by 5 bases, with 6 bases between. The CDR3 is 13 residues long. The CDR3 DNA is TGCGCCAGCAGCCAAGACTCGGGAGATACGCAGTATTTT. Its protein is CASSQDSGDTQYF.

The rearrangement links TRBV29-1 to TRBJ1-2, with D tentatively TRBD1 (6 bases). Germline V gene data show CDR1 as SQVTM and CDR2 as ANQGSEA. The V gene lost 5 bases and the J gene lost 4 bases, with 8 bases spanning the gap. The CDR3 extends over 11 amino acids. As DNA, the CDR3 is TGCAGCGTTCGGGGGCCCTATGGCTACACCTTC. Protein product: CSVRGPYGYTF.

As regards this clone: At one end the junction does not follow the germline gene, possibly because of a read error. The CDR3: CASSQNPGLAYSF. CDR3 nucleotides: TGTGCCAGCAGTCAAAACCCGGGACTAGCGTACTCCTTC. The chain couples TRBV6-5 to TRBJ2-7; 10 bases fit TRBD2. CDR3 length equals 13 residues. From germline, CDR1 is MNHEY and CDR2 SVGAGI.

V is TRBV7-9 and J is TRBJ1-5, with TRBD1 matching 8 bases. CDR1 and CDR2 from the germline V gene are SEHNR and FQNEAQ (reference sequence). There are 16 residues in the CDR3. V dropped 0 bases and J dropped 7; count of bases not matched to a gene: 8. The CDR3 protein is CASSLARTGSGQPQHF. In DNA, the CDR3 is TGTGCCAGCAGCTTAGCAAGGACAGGGAGCGGCCAGCCCCAGCATTTT.

The V gene is TRBV30, the J gene TRBJ2-5; 8 nucleotides agree with TRBD2. Gene TRBJ2-7 matches the end of the DNA better, so the J call may be wrong. The CDR3 contains 13 residues. Germline CDR1 is GTSNPN and CDR2 is SVGIG (reference sequence). The chain's CDR3 is CAWGTSGTYEQYF. As DNA, the CDR3 is TGTGCCTGGGGTACTAGCGGCACCTACGAGCAGTACTTC.

This clone was seen more than once but under ten times. The junction departs from the called germline gene at one end, perhaps through a read error. This rearrangement joins TRBV5-8 to TRBJ2-5; no clear D. The CDR3 is made up of 10 amino acids. Germline-derived CDR1 and CDR2 are SGHTS and YDEGEE. The CDR3 coding sequence is TGTGCCAGCAGCTCCAGGACCCCGGACTTC. This codes for CASSSRTPDF.

The chain combines TRBV6-5 with TRBJ2-7; a possible D gene is TRBD1 (5 bases). The germline V and J ends were trimmed by 5 bases and 1 base, with 15 bases remaining between them. This CDR3 spans 15 amino acids. Germline loops: CDR1 MNHEY, CDR2 SVGAGI. This chain's CDR3 is CASSTLGRASYEQYF. CDR3 bases: TGTGCCAGCAGTACCCTGGGCAGGGCGTCCTACGAGCAGTACTTC.

A few counts support this clone. The CDR3 DNA sequence: TGTGCCAGCAGCCTGGGGACTAGCGGGAGAAACATTCAGTACTTC. It is translated as CASSLGTSGRNIQYF. The chain has TRBV7-2 and TRBJ2-4; 14 positions match TRBD2. Trimming cost V 5 bases and J 6 bases; bases outside gene matches: 3. This CDR3 spans 15 amino acids. CDR1 and CDR2 from the germline V gene are SGHTA and FQGNSA.

This CDR3 reads CAWNPAGVGEQYF. The CDR3 region has the DNA TGTGCCTGGAATCCAGCGGGAGTAGGCGAGCAGTACTTC. V is TRBV30 and J is TRBJ2-7, with 8 bases lining up with TRBD2. The CDR3 contains 13 residues. Germline CDR1 GTSNPN, CDR2 SVGIG (reference sequence). V was pared by 4 bases and J by 6 bases, with 8 bases of the junction left unmatched.

This clone was seen a handful of times. V is TRBV10-3 and J is TRBJ1-1; 8 bases map to TRBD1. Unmatched junction bases numbered 7, after V lost 10 bases and J lost 3 bases. The CDR3 totals 13 residues. Germline V gene data show CDR1 as ENHRY and CDR2 as SYGVKD. The CDR3 loop is CATVQGGDTEAFF. CDR3 bases: TGTGCCACCGTACAGGGGGGGGACACTGAAGCTTTCTTT.

The chain recombines TRBV7-9 with TRBJ2-1; the D gene is possibly TRBD2 (5 bases). The CDR3 has 13 residues. The V gene lost 0 bases and the J gene lost 9 bases, with 9 bases spanning the gap. CDR1 is SEHNR and CDR2 is FQNEAQ in the germline V gene (reference sequence). In nucleotides, the CDR3 is TGTGCCAGCAGCTTAGCGTACGCGGGTGAGCAGTTCTTC. It codes for CASSLAYAGEQFF. Full variable domain (rest looked up from reference TRBV7-9 and TRBJ2-1): DTGVSQNPRHKITKRGQNVTFRCDPISEHNRLYWYRQTLGQGPEFLTYFQNEAQLEKSRLLSDRFSAERPKGSFSTLEIQRTEQGDSAMYLCASSLAYAGEQFFGPGTRLTVL.